This T cell receptor beta chain is drawn from a study of neoadjuvant anti-PD-1 for oral cavity cancer (dated by TCRdb to the early 2020s). Study-wide context: Patients mostly received three to four biweekly doses of nivolumab at 3 mg/kg before curative-intent surgical resection. The parent correlative cohort had about a dozen patients and a response rate of more than 25%. Under RECIST 1.1, patients with complete response, partial response or stable disease were classed as responders, and patients with progression were classed as non-responders. A fourth nivolumab dose was given around day 43 to patients without progression, and definitive surgical resection was performed in those patients on days 50-56.

The paper as a whole reports these results and caveats: Within PBMCs, T cell clonality (Gini index) was significantly higher in non-responders than responders after neoadjuvant nivolumab. A higher pretreatment blood Treg/Th17 ratio correlated with both higher pretreatment blood TCRbeta clonality and lower post-treatment tumor TCRbeta clonality. The TCR analyses had only a few patients in each response group, and the authors called for validation in larger cohorts.

There are 17 amino acids in the CDR3, from cysteine to phenylalanine inclusive. The CDR3 DNA has 51 bases and is translated from base 1. The germline V gene encodes CDR1 SGHVS and CDR2 FQNEAQ. V is reduced by 5 bases and J by 0 bases, leaving a spacing of 17 bases between them. For deep sequencing, each PBMC sample was run in six replicates, with libraries mostly built from 400 to 550 ng of input genomic DNA. TCRbeta libraries were prepared with the immunoSEQ hsTCRbeta kit according to the manufacturer's instructions. The completed libraries were mixed into a single pool at 3 nM, then sequenced with an Illumina NovaSeq 6000 S4 flow cell. Processing in the source paper ran as follows. The immunoSEQ Analyzer handled quality control and preprocessing of the raw data. The analysis was restricted to productive rearrangements, with each unique CDR3 amino acid sequence defining a clonotype. Repertoire clonality was estimated as the Gini-Simpson index, which was calculated using the R package tcR. Student's t test was used to compare Gini indices, while Pearson correlation assessed associations with tumor size change. This immuneACCESS table, as held by TCRdb, lists in-frame sequences with V and J called but not all clones. Of the missing ones, under half trace to an unresolved V gene in checked studies; the others have no known cause. V and J calls and clone size are those listed in that table; D and trimming were worked out from the DNA. The sample has about 14,000 clones on record, about 61% of them singletons. Roughly 2.4% of the sample goes to the ten largest clones.

In regard to this clone: What this receptor recognizes is not known. One base away there is no much larger clone; base qualities are not given.

The time point label, read with the paper, signifies: before neoadjuvant nivolumab. None of the patients had received prior systemic or radiation treatment, and all were newly diagnosed with stage II-IVA oral cavity squamous cell carcinoma. The cohort consisted of patients with HPV-negative, locally advanced oral cavity squamous cell carcinoma. No culture maintenance or expansion was done, as the peripheral blood mononuclear cells went straight to analysis. Samples came from a longitudinal correlative study of a single-arm phase II trial of neoadjuvant nivolumab in oral cavity squamous cell carcinoma. Subject-matched pre- and post-treatment PBMCs and tumors from three responders and three non-responders underwent genomic DNA-based TCRbeta sequencing. Peripheral blood mononuclear cells were collected before nivolumab treatment and again after treatment, at the time of surgery. The Maxwell RSC DNA from Cells kit was used to extract genomic DNA from PBMCs.

The sample in question was PBMCs, obtained before nivolumab (anti-PD-1) treatment. Here the chain combines TRBV7-8 and TRBJ2-4, with the D segment identity uncertain. The receptor was isolated from a person aged 40 to 85 with oral cavity squamous cell carcinoma. The CDR3 reads as follows: CASSPSDMSLAKNIQYF. The DNA reads TGTGCCAGCAGCCCGTCCGACATGAGTTTAGCCAAAAACATTCAGTACTTC. Joined to the reference TRBV7-8 and TRBJ2-4 proteins, this CDR3 gives the full variable domain: GAGVSQSPRYKVAKRGQDVALRCDPISGHVSLFWYQQALGQGPEFLTYFQNEAQLDKSGLPSDRFFAERPEGSVSTLKIQRTQQEDSAVYLCASSPSDMSLAKNIQYFGAGTRLSVL.